A selection of T cell receptor beta chains follows, all from one sample in a study of tumor-infiltrating lymphocytes in primary liver carcinoma. TCRdb reprocessed the multiplex PCR reads via MiXCR and lists one record per CDR3 protein. The sample consists of about 120,000 distinct CDR3 sequences, about two thirds of them appearing once. Sequencing was performed on tumor-adjacent normal liver tissue. Receptors were obtained from a woman aged 60-75 years with primary liver carcinoma and hepatitis B virus infection. Each CDR3 is given with its conserved first and last residue. Fields, in order: D gene, J gene, clone size, V gene, CDR3 DNA, CDR3 protein. A D gene is named only where the DNA matches it firmly. A clone size is listed for some rows: how often the clone was seen (once, few, many), or a class if it is expanded.

TRBD2	TRBJ2-7	many	TRBV28	TGTGCCAGCAGTTCCCAGCGGGAATCGAACGAGCAGTACTTC	CASSSQRESNEQYF
TRBD2	TRBJ2-7	.	TRBV7-6	TGTGCCAGCAGCTTAGCGCGGGAGCTTTGTTACGAGCAGTACTTC	CASSLARELCYEQYF
.	TRBJ2-3	.	TRBV11-2	TGTGCCAGCGGCTTAGGTCCTAGCCGTTCTATCACAGATACGCACTATTTT	CASGLGPSRSITDTHYF
TRBD2	TRBJ2-1	.	TRBV12-3/TRBV12-4	TGTGCCAGCAGTTTAGAGTCAGGGCCGGGACTAGCATACAATGAGCAGTTCTTC	CASSLESGPGLAYNEQFF
.	TRBJ2-3	.	TRBV28	TGTGCCAGCAGTCCGCGTGGCAGGGCGGGCAATCAGCCCCAGTATTTT	CASSPRGRAGNQPQYF
TRBD2	TRBJ2-7	.	TRBV4-2	TGTGCCAGCAGTCAAGGGGCCAGACGTGCGGGGGACGAGCAGTACTTC	CASSQGARRAGDEQYF
.	TRBJ1-1	once	TRBV6-6	TGTGCCAGAAGTTACACCGGACAGACTGGAGCTTTCTTT	CARSYTGQTGAFF
.	TRBJ2-6	.	TRBV11-2	TGTGCCAGCAGCTTAGCCCCGGGACGGGGCCCTGGGGTCGACGTCCTGACTTTC	CASSLAPGRGPGVDVLTF
.	TRBJ1-2	few	TRBV5-1	TGTGCCAGCAGGTCAGCAGGGGACTATGGCTACACCTTC	CASRSAGDYGYTF
.	TRBJ2-3	many	TRBV29-1	TGCAGCGTTGAAGATGGGTCGACCACAGATACGCAGTATTTT	CSVEDGSTTDTQYF
.	TRBJ1-1	.	TRBV6-6	TGTGCCAGCGACCCCCCTGGGGGCTATGAAGCTTTCTTT	CASDPPGGYEAFF
.	TRBJ2-3	.	TRBV10-3	TGTGTCATCAGCCCCTTTTCTGGAAGTAGAGATACGCAGTATTTT	CVISPFSGSRDTQYF
TRBD1	TRBJ2-3	.	TRBV11-3	TGTGTCAGCAGCCATCGGACAGGCACAGACACGCGGTATTTT	CVSSHRTGTDTRYF
.	TRBJ2-3	.	TRBV6-5	TGTGCCAGCAGTCCAGGGTTCCCCAACACAGATACTCAGTATTTT	CASSPGFPNTDTQYF
.	TRBJ2-3	.	TRBV5-6	TGTACCAGCAGCTTGGTTGGCGTCCTCACGCAGTATTTT	CTSSLVGVLTQYF
.	TRBJ1-5	many	TRBV11-2	TGTGCCAGCAGCTTAGTAGGGGTAACAGGGAGCAGTCAGCCCCAGCATTTT	CASSLVGVTGSSQPQHF
.	TRBJ2-3	.	TRBV19	TGTGCCTGTAGTACTCGGGAGTACGGCACAGATACGCAGTATTTT	CACSTREYGTDTQYF
.	TRBJ1-2	.	TRBV11-2	TGTGCCAGCAGCTTAAGTGGGCACAGCTATGGCTACACCTTC	CASSLSGHSYGYTF
.	TRBJ2-1	once	TRBV16	TGTGCCAGCAGCCTCCCGACTAGATTAGTGGTGGGCAATGAGAAGTTCTTC	CASSLPTRLVVGNEKFF
.	TRBJ2-5	.	TRBV12-3/TRBV12-4	TGTGCCAGCAGTTTATTATCAGAGGGCGTAGAGACCCAATACTTC	CASSLLSEGVETQYF
.	TRBJ2-7	many	TRBV30	TGTGCCTGGGGGTCGACCTGGGGGCGAGCCACCGAGCAGTACTTC	CAWGSTWGRATEQYF
.	TRBJ2-3	few	TRBV28	TGTGCCAGCAGTTTCTCTTCGGGACCCAGAAGAGATACGCAGTATTTT	CASSFSSGPRRDTQYF
.	TRBJ2-1	.	TRBV29-1	TGCAGCATTGGACGGCGGGACAGTGAGCAGCTCTTC	CSIGRRDSEQLF
.	TRBJ1-1	.	TRBV5-1	TGCGCCAGCAGCTTGGATTATTTGGCGACCGCGGGGAACACTGAACCTTTCTTT	CASSLDYLATAGNTEPFF
TRBD2	TRBJ2-7	.	TRBV10-3	TGTGCCATTAACCCCGGGGGGTCAGGGAACTACGAGCAGTACTTC	CAINPGGSGNYEQYF
TRBD1	TRBJ2-2	.	TRBV20-1	TGCAGTGCTTGGACGACAGGGGGCATCCCCGGGGAGCTGTTTTTT	CSAWTTGGIPGELFF
.	TRBJ1-3	.	TRBV18	TGTGCCAGCTCATCGCAGGGGTCCGGAAACACCATATATTTT	CASSSQGSGNTIYF
.	TRBJ2-7	.	TRBV6-5	TGTGCCAGCAGTGACGTGGAACAGCGCTACGAGCAGTACTTC	CASSDVEQRYEQYF
TRBD2	TRBJ2-2	many	TRBV12-3/TRBV12-4	TGTGCCAGCAGTTTAGCCCTCCCGGGGACTAGCGTCCCCGGGGAGCTGTTTTTT	CASSLALPGTSVPGELFF
TRBD2	TRBJ2-7	.	TRBV6-1	TGTGCCAGCAGTAGTATGACTAGCGGGAAGTACGAGCAGTACTTC	CASSSMTSGKYEQYF
TRBD1	TRBJ2-7	.	TRBV7-9	TGTGCCAACAGCTTAGCGCGGGACAGGGACGAGCAGAACTTC	CANSLARDRDEQNF
.	TRBJ2-1	.	TRBV11-2	TGTGTCAGCAGCCGACTAACGTCGGGATATAATGAGCAGTTCTTC	CVSSRLTSGYNEQFF
TRBD2	TRBJ2-1	.	TRBV20-1	TGCAGTGCTAGGTCCGGGAGGGCCAGGAATGAGCAGTTCTTC	CSARSGRARNEQFF
.	TRBJ2-1	.	TRBV7-6	TGTACCAGCAGCCTTTGGGCCAGGGTGAATGAGCAGTTCTTC	CTSSLWARVNEQFF
.	TRBJ1-1	many	TRBV5-6	TGTGCCAGCAGCTTTTGGGGCCGCAGGGGAGCTTTCTTT	CASSFWGRRGAFF
.	TRBJ1-5	.	TRBV30	TGTGCCTGGAGTGTAATTGGGCATACCAAAAGCACAGATACGCAGCATTTT	CAWSVIGHTKSTDTQHF
.	TRBJ2-1	.	TRBV30	TGTGCCTGGAATGTACGGCGGAGCCCCTGCAATGAGCAGTTCTTC	CAWNVRRSPCNEQFF
.	TRBJ2-1	.	TRBV5-1	TGCGCCAACAGCTTCGAGGGTTTATCCTACAATGAGCAGTTCTTC	CANSFEGLSYNEQFF
TRBD2	TRBJ2-7	many	TRBV29-1	TGCAGCGTGAGGGAGGGGTTCGAGCAGTACTTC	CSVREGFEQYF
TRBD1	TRBJ2-7	many	TRBV30	TGTGCCTGGATCAGCCCCCGGACAGGTAGCTACGAGCAGTACTTC	CAWISPRTGSYEQYF
.	TRBJ1-1	.	TRBV6-5	TGTGCCAGCACTATAGGACGGGGACATCCGAACACTGATGCTTTCTTT	CASTIGRGHPNTDAFF
TRBD2	TRBJ2-1	many	TRBV7-8	TGTGCCAGCAGCGCCGGGCCTCGGGCTAGCGGGAGACTTTACAATGAGCAGTTCTTC	CASSAGPRASGRLYNEQFF
.	TRBJ2-3	.	TRBV18	TGTGCCAGGGAACAGGCTCGTGAAGATACGCAGTATTTT	CAREQAREDTQYF
TRBD1	TRBJ2-7	.	TRBV6-5	TGTGCCAGTCTTCCGGGACAGGGTTCGAACATGCAGTACTTC	CASLPGQGSNMQYF
TRBD2	TRBJ2-1	.	TRBV11-2	TGTGCCAGCAACTTAGCTCGGGGTTGCGGGAGGGCCAGAGATGAGCAGTTCTTC	CASNLARGCGRARDEQFF
.	TRBJ2-5	.	TRBV12-5	TGTGCTAGTGGTCCGCGACAAAACCAAGCGACCCAGTACTTC	CASGPRQNQATQYF
.	TRBJ1-5	.	TRBV6-5	TGTGCCAGCAGTTATATGTCCGGCACAGATACGCAGCATTTT	CASSYMSGTDTQHF
TRBD1	TRBJ2-7	many	TRBV29-1	TGCAGCGTTGGGGACAGGCCATACGAGCAGTACTTC	CSVGDRPYEQYF
.	TRBJ2-5	.	TRBV19	TGTGCCAGTAGTATTCCAGGGCGAGAGACCCAGTACTTC	CASSIPGRETQYF
.	TRBJ2-2	.	TRBV29-1	TGCGGCGTTGACGCGGGAATGGGATCCGAGGATCTGTTTTTT	CGVDAGMGSEDLFF
.	TRBJ2-1	.	TRBV5-4	TGTACCAACAGCTTGAGTCAGGCCCTGACCGATGAGCAGTTCTTC	CTNSLSQALTDEQFF
.	TRBJ1-6	many	TRBV7-9	TGTGCCAGCAGCTTAGTTATCGGGGCTTATAATTCACCCCTCCACTTT	CASSLVIGAYNSPLHF
.	TRBJ2-1	.	TRBV9	TGTGGCAGCAGCGTAGGGTACGAAAAGGTCTTC	CGSSVGYEKVF
.	TRBJ1-2	.	TRBV29-1	TGCAGCGTTGAGCTCTATGGCAACATCTTC	CSVELYGNIF